This is a list of T cell receptor beta chains from one sample in a study of regulatory T cells in long-lasting Graves disease. TCRdb reprocessed the multiplex PCR reads via MiXCR and lists one record per CDR3 protein. Seen here are 400,000 to 500,000 distinct CDR3 sequences, approximately 16% observed once, and the top ten hold 20% to 25%. This same sample was also taken into another study, of T cells in Graves' hyperthyroidism and ophthalmopathy.

Sequencing was performed on peripheral blood mononuclear cells (PBMCs), taken at new diagnosis, from a patient treated with antithyroid drugs. The receptors were gathered from a woman aged 18-35 years with Graves disease. Both conserved end residues are part of each CDR3. The D gene is left open where the match is weak. Size is stated for part of the rows, as once, few or many counts, or as a class when the clone is expanded.

TGTGCCAGTAGCCCCACGGGTTTAACTGAAGCTTTCTTT	CASSPTGLTEAFF	TRBV19	TRBJ1-1	.	.
TGTGCCACCAGTGTCCCCAGCACGGGGAATTCACCCCTCCACTTT	CATSVPSTGNSPLHF	TRBV24-1	TRBJ1-6	.	.
TGTGCCAGCAGTTTCCTCCCTAGCGGGAGATACGAGCAGTACTTC	CASSFLPSGRYEQYF	TRBV28	TRBJ2-7	few	TRBD2
TGTGCCAGCAGCTTAGATAGGGGCAATACGCAGTATTTT	CASSLDRGNTQYF	TRBV7-8	TRBJ2-3	many	.
TGTGCCAGCAGGCCCGGACTAGCGGGAGGGAATAATGAGCAGTTCTTC	CASRPGLAGGNNEQFF	TRBV2	TRBJ2-1	many	TRBD2
TGTGCCAGCAGTTACGGTGAGGCCTACGAGCAGTACTTC	CASSYGEAYEQYF	TRBV6-2/TRBV6-3	TRBJ2-7	many	.
TGTGCCAGCAGCGCAGCCCCTCTAAAAGAGACCCAGTACTTC	CASSAAPLKETQYF	TRBV7-2	TRBJ2-5	many	.
TGTGCCAGCAGTTACCCGGTTCACAATGAGCAGTTCTTC	CASSYPVHNEQFF	TRBV6-2/TRBV6-3	TRBJ2-1	many	.
TGTGCCTGGAAACTAGCGGGAGGTTCGGATACGCAGTATTTT	CAWKLAGGSDTQYF	TRBV30	TRBJ2-3	many	TRBD2
TGTGCCACCAGCAGAGGAGGGGGGACAAGAGCCACCGGGGAGCTGTTTTTT	CATSRGGGTRATGELFF	TRBV15	TRBJ2-2	.	.
TGTGCCAGCAGTTCTCGGACTAGCGGGAGTTTGGTATCCTACAATGAGCAGTTCTTC	CASSSRTSGSLVSYNEQFF	TRBV27	TRBJ2-1	.	TRBD2
TGTGCCAGCAGCGCGGGGGTGGGGACAGACACTGAAGCTTTCTTT	CASSAGVGTDTEAFF	TRBV9	TRBJ1-1	few	TRBD1
TGTGCCAGCGCCGGACTAGCGGGACCCGGTAACACCGGGGAGCTGTTTTTT	CASAGLAGPGNTGELFF	TRBV13	TRBJ2-2	few	TRBD2
TGTGCCAGCAGCCGGGGACTAGCGGGAAGTTGGCAGTTCTTC	CASSRGLAGSWQFF	TRBV7-2	TRBJ2-1	many	TRBD2
TGTGCCAGCAGTTTGGGGTTTGGAGGCTCCTGCAATGAGCAGTTCTTC	CASSLGFGGSCNEQFF	TRBV28	TRBJ2-1	few	.
TGTGCCAGCAGTCGCGGGACAGGGGGCTACCAAGAGACCCAGTACTTC	CASSRGTGGYQETQYF	TRBV28	TRBJ2-5	many	TRBD1
TGTGCCAGCAATCTAGCGGGATATGGTACAGATACGCAGTATTTT	CASNLAGYGTDTQYF	TRBV9	TRBJ2-3	few	TRBD2
TGCAGCGTTGCCGATTTCTACGAGCAGTACTTC	CSVADFYEQYF	TRBV29-1	TRBJ2-7	.	.
TGCGCCAGCAGATTTAGGACAGGGTTGGTGGGTGAGCAGTTCTTC	CASRFRTGLVGEQFF	TRBV4-1	TRBJ2-1	few	TRBD1
TGTGCCAGCAGTTACTCGGACAGTTCCTACGAGCAGTACTTC	CASSYSDSSYEQYF	TRBV6-2/TRBV6-3	TRBJ2-7	many	.
TGTGCCAGCTCACTTGGACAGATAGAGAACACTGAAGCTTTCTTT	CASSLGQIENTEAFF	TRBV18	TRBJ1-1	.	.
TGTGCCGTGCGGGGGACGGAGATTGAGCAGTTCTTC	CAVRGTEIEQFF	TRBV3-1	TRBJ2-1	.	TRBD2
TGTGCCAGCAGTCCCGGGAGCCAGCAGCCGGGGGCTCGCCTGTACCAAGAGACCCAGTACTTC	CASSPGSQQPGARLYQETQYF	TRBV28	TRBJ2-5	many	.
TGTGCCATCAACCCGGACAGGGACGTCTATGGCTACACCTTC	CAINPDRDVYGYTF	TRBV10-3	TRBJ1-2	few	TRBD1
TGCAGTGCTAGAGACCCCTCCGGGACGGCGGCTAACTATGGCTACACCTTC	CSARDPSGTAANYGYTF	TRBV20-1	TRBJ1-2	.	.
TGTGCCAGCAGGGGAGGAGGGCACGGCGGGGAGCTGTTTTTT	CASRGGGHGGELFF	TRBV12-3/TRBV12-4	TRBJ2-2	many	.
TGTGCCAGTAGTCGTAAGCGGCCTTACAATGAGCAGTTCTTC	CASSRKRPYNEQFF	TRBV19	TRBJ2-1	.	.
TGTGCCAGCTCACAGGGATACGGGGAGCTGTTTTTT	CASSQGYGELFF	TRBV18	TRBJ2-2	few	.
TGTGCCAGTAGTTCAGTAATTTACAATGAGCAGTTCTTC	CASSSVIYNEQFF	TRBV19	TRBJ2-1	few	.
TGCAGTGCAAAAGCCTTTTACGAGCAGTACTTC	CSAKAFYEQYF	TRBV20-1	TRBJ2-7	.	.
TGTGCCAGCGATGCCGGGACAGGGCGGTACGAGCAGTACTTC	CASDAGTGRYEQYF	TRBV19	TRBJ2-7	.	TRBD1
TGTGCCAGCAGTCCCGTGGTAGCGGGAGGACGGGAGACCCAGTACTTC	CASSPVVAGGRETQYF	TRBV6-1	TRBJ2-5	many	TRBD2
TGCAGTGCTCCCAAGGGAAAGGATGCGCAGTATTTT	CSAPKGKDAQYF	TRBV20-1	TRBJ2-3	.	.
TGTGCCAGCAGCTTAGTGGAATCCTACAATGAGCAGTTCTTC	CASSLVESYNEQFF	TRBV11-2	TRBJ2-1	many	.
TGTGCCAGCAGTGAGAGGGAGGGCGGGGCGGATACGCAGTATTTT	CASSEREGGADTQYF	TRBV6-1	TRBJ2-3	.	TRBD2
TGTGCCAGCAGTGAAGTAAGTCAGGGGAATGAGCAGTACTTC	CASSEVSQGNEQYF	TRBV6-1	TRBJ2-7	many	.
TGTGCCAGCTGCCTCGCGGTGAGCAATCAGCCCCAGCATTTT	CASCLAVSNQPQHF	TRBV6-2/TRBV6-3	TRBJ1-5	many	.
TGTGCCAGCAGCTCGTTACCGGGACGCAACACCGGGGAGCTGTTTTTT	CASSSLPGRNTGELFF	TRBV11-2	TRBJ2-2	.	.
TGTGCCAGCAGTTTTCTTAGCGGGAGAACGAATGAGCAGTTCTTC	CASSFLSGRTNEQFF	TRBV28	TRBJ2-1	.	TRBD2
TGTGCCATCAGTCGCGACAGTGACCAAGAGACCCAGTACTTC	CAISRDSDQETQYF	TRBV10-3	TRBJ2-5	many	.
TGTGCCAGTAGTATAGATCGCGGTAATGAAAAACTGTTTTTT	CASSIDRGNEKLFF	TRBV19	TRBJ1-4	.	.
TGTGCCAGCAGTTCAGGGGACATTTCAACTTTGTTTTTT	CASSSGDISTLFF	TRBV6-5	TRBJ1-4	.	.
TGTGCCAGCACCCGCCCAGGGACGTTGTCCGGGGAGCTGTTTTTT	CASTRPGTLSGELFF	TRBV28	TRBJ2-2	.	.
TGTGCCAGCAGGCAGACCAGCTACAATGAGCAGTTCTTC	CASRQTSYNEQFF	TRBV6-1	TRBJ2-1	many	.
TGTGCCAGCAGTTCCTATGGGACAGGGAACTACGAGCAGTACTTC	CASSSYGTGNYEQYF	TRBV27	TRBJ2-7	many	TRBD1
TGCAGTGCCGAGCAATTGGGGGCTGAGGGAGAGACCCAGTACTTC	CSAEQLGAEGETQYF	TRBV20-1	TRBJ2-5	many	.
TGTGCCAGCAGTCCCGACAGAACAACTAATGAAAAACTGTTTTTT	CASSPDRTTNEKLFF	TRBV2	TRBJ1-4	many	.
TGTGCCAGCAGTTACTCCACAGGCCTACCCTATGGCTACACCTTC	CASSYSTGLPYGYTF	TRBV6-2/TRBV6-3	TRBJ1-2	.	.
TGTGCCACCAGTGATTTGCCGACTAGCGGGAGTAATGAGCAGTTCTTC	CATSDLPTSGSNEQFF	TRBV24-1	TRBJ2-1	many	TRBD2
TGTGCCAGCAACCGGGGCCTCTACTCCTACGAGCAGTACTTC	CASNRGLYSYEQYF	TRBV28	TRBJ2-7	.	.
TGTGCCAGCAGGCCTTGGGGAGGGACTATGAACACTGAAGCTTTCTTT	CASRPWGGTMNTEAFF	TRBV25-1	TRBJ1-1	few	.
TGTGCCAGCAGCCCGGCCCTAGACGGCCACGAGCAGTACTTC	CASSPALDGHEQYF	TRBV7-3	TRBJ2-7	many	.
TGTGCCAGCAGATTCCACTACGAGCAGTACTTC	CASRFHYEQYF	TRBV28	TRBJ2-7	once	.
TGTGCCTGGAGTGTACTCGGAACGAACACCGGGGAGCTGTTTTTT	CAWSVLGTNTGELFF	TRBV30	TRBJ2-2	many	.
TGTGCCAGCAGTTACAGCGGGGATCGGGTGGCAGATACGCAGTATTTT	CASSYSGDRVADTQYF	TRBV6-5	TRBJ2-3	many	TRBD2
TGTGCCAGCAGTTGGGCAGGGGGCGCCGGGGACTATGGCTACACCTTC	CASSWAGGAGDYGYTF	TRBV28	TRBJ1-2	many	TRBD1
TGTGCCAGCATAAGAGGTACTCCCTACAATGAGCAGTTCTTC	CASIRGTPYNEQFF	TRBV6-2/TRBV6-3	TRBJ2-1	many	.
TGTGCCAGCAGTTTAACCTTAGGGTTCGGCAACATTCAGTACTTC	CASSLTLGFGNIQYF	TRBV28	TRBJ2-4	many	.
TGTGCCAGCAGCTCCACAAGCGGGAGCGTAGATACGCAGTATTTT	CASSSTSGSVDTQYF	TRBV7-3	TRBJ2-3	.	TRBD2
TGTGCCAGCAGTTCCGGGGCCGAAGAGACCCAGTACTTC	CASSSGAEETQYF	TRBV6-9	TRBJ2-5	.	.